Presented here are 9 T cell receptor beta chains from one specimen sequenced in a study of blood T cells in healthy people across ages (dated by TCRdb to the mid-2010s). Library preparation employed 5' RACE. The data were produced on an Illumina HiSeq 2500. A second PCR of about 7 to 12 cycles was performed with a sample-barcoded 5' primer and a J-beta primer mix. The public reads were quality trimmed at Q25 with fastp and then assembled into clones with MiXCR by TCRdb, keeping productive beta chains. All rows with the same CDR3 protein become a single entry with the most common DNA and genes. Here the sample has approximately 850,000 distinct CDR3 sequences; roughly 60% occur a single time. 20% to 25% of the sample belongs to the ten largest clones. Sequencing was carried out using blood. The receptors stem from a man younger than 40 in good health.

The V call is TRBV6-1, the J call TRBJ2-3; D uncertain. Germline assignment: CDR1 MNHNS and CDR2 SASEGT. The V end lost 7 bases, the J end lost 0 bases, and 20 bases lay between the germline ends. This CDR3 comprises 17 residues. The chain's CDR3 is CASKTSDRGLSTDTQYF. The CDR3 DNA reads TGTGCCAGCAAGACCTCCGACCGAGGCCTCAGCACAGATACGCAGTATTTT.

The rearrangement uses TRBV12-3 or TRBV12-4 and TRBJ2-4; D is perhaps TRBD2 (5 bases). This CDR3 is 14 amino acids long. V gave up 3 bases and J gave up 5 bases, with 11 bases separating them. CDR3 sequence reads: CASSLPGNQNIQYF. The CDR3 DNA sequence: TGTGCCAGCAGTTTGCCCGGGAACCAAAACATTCAGTACTTC.

V is TRBV3-1 and J is TRBJ1-2; no reliable D call. CDR3 length: 14 amino acids. Germline V lookup: CDR1 LGHDT, CDR2 YNNKEL (reference sequence). The V end lost 1 base, the J end lost 10 bases, and 16 bases lay between the germline ends. The DNA of the CDR3 is TGTGCCAGCAGCCAAGCCGCCTCGGGAAATTTCTACACCTTC. It encodes CASSQAASGNFYTF.

The V gene is TRBV11-1, the J gene TRBJ1-1; D may be TRBD1 (5 bases). The CDR3 spans 14 residues. In germline, CDR1 is SGHAT, CDR2 FQDESV (reference sequence). Trimming cost V 5 bases and J 7 bases, with 17 bases left between them. The DNA of the CDR3 is TGTGCCAGCAGCCATCCCTCAGGGCAGAGTGAAGCTTTCTTT. Amino acids: CASSHPSGQSEAFF. The full variable domain, in which reference TRBV11-1 and TRBJ1-1 provide the parts outside the CDR3, is EAEVAQSPRYKITEKSQAVAFWCDPISGHATLYWYRQILGQGPELLVQFQDESVVDDSQLPKDRFSAERLKGVDSTLKIQPAELGDSAMYLCASSHPSGQSEAFFGQGTRLTVV.

This clonotype was recorded a few times. The chain couples TRBV20-1 to TRBJ2-3; D might be TRBD2 (6 bases). The germline V gene encodes CDR1 DFQATT and CDR2 SNEGSKA (reference sequence). V was shortened by 5 bases and J by 1 base, with 13 bases between the two germline ends. This CDR3 comprises 14 residues. The CDR3 spells CSAEIGSGTDTQYF. CDR3 coding DNA: TGCAGTGCTGAAATCGGGAGTGGCACAGATACGCAGTATTTT.

Only a few counts were recorded for this clonotype. In DNA form, the CDR3 reads TGCAGTGCCCACAACAGGGGGAGGAGCTCCTACAATGAGCAGTTCTTC. Amino acid sequence: CSAHNRGRSSYNEQFF. J is TRBJ2-1 and V is TRBV20-1; the match to TRBD1 covers 8 bases. Trimming cost V 6 bases and J 0 bases; bases outside gene matches: 10. CDR3 length: 16 amino acids. CDR1 and CDR2 (germline): DFQATT, SNEGSKA (reference sequence).

The chain has TRBV11-2 and TRBJ2-5, with D tentatively TRBD1 (5 bases). Germline CDR1 reads SGHAT; CDR2 reads FQNNGV. V lost 5 bases and J lost 9, with 10 bases in between. The CDR3 loop spans 11 amino acids. In DNA form, the CDR3 reads TGTGCCAGCAGCCCTATAGGGGCCCAGTACTTC. Residues: CASSPIGAQYF.

This clonotype was found a few times. The chain employs TRBV20-1 and TRBJ1-1; D gene uncertain. CDR3 length: 12 amino acids. CDR1 is DFQATT and CDR2 is SNEGSKA in the germline V gene (reference sequence). The V end lost 7 bases, the J end lost 1 base, and 10 bases lay between the germline ends. In DNA form, the CDR3 reads TGCAGTGTTTGGCGGAGGAACACTGAAGCTTTCTTT. This translates into CSVWRRNTEAFF.

V gene TRBV6-2 or TRBV6-3 combines with J gene TRBJ2-1, with a weak D call TRBD2 (6 bases). Trimming cost V 8 bases and J 4 bases, with 18 bases left between them. The CDR3 has 15 amino acids. Germline lookup yields CDR1 MNHEY and CDR2 SVGEGT. The CDR3 sequence: CASRFSGLKYNEQFF. The DNA for the CDR3 is TGTGCCAGCCGTTTCAGCGGGTTAAAATACAATGAGCAGTTCTTC.